Listed below are T cell receptor beta chains from one sample, sequenced in a study of molecular identifiers for immune sequencing clone quantification. TCRdb processed the PCR reads anew with MiXCR; each CDR3 protein has one entry. The sample lists some 8,500 distinct CDR3 sequences, roughly an eighth occurring once. Sequencing input: naive CD8+ T cells from blood, with Jurkat cell RNA spiked in. The receptor source for this set is a human donor in good health. Some libraries in this study had Jurkat cell RNA spiked in. Each CDR3 is given with its conserved first and last residue. D genes are given only for firm matches. Rows may omit the clone size; those that give it use once, few, many or a size class.

TGCGCCAGCAGCTTGTCTGGTGCAGCGTACGAGCAGTACTTC CASSLSGAAYEQYF - many TRBJ2-7 TRBV5-1
TGTGCCAGCAGTGAAGGTGGGACTAGCGGGACCTCAGATTCCAATGAGCAGTCCTTC CASSEGGTSGTSDSNEQSF TRBD2 - TRBJ2-1 TRBV2
TGTGCCAGCAGTGATCCCGCAGGGGGCTCCTACGAGCAGTACTTC CASSDPAGGSYEQYF TRBD1 many TRBJ2-7 TRBV25-1
TGTGCCAGTAGTATAGAGCCGTACGAGCAGTACTTC CASSIEPYEQYF - medium-sized TRBJ2-7 TRBV19
TGTGCCAGTAGTACCCCCGAGGTAGCGGGAAGCTCCTACAATGAGCAGTTCTTC CASSTPEVAGSSYNEQFF TRBD2 many TRBJ2-1 TRBV19
TGTGCCAGCAGCTGGGAGGGGGGGGCGAACACTGAAGCTTTCTTT CASSWEGGANTEAFF - - TRBJ1-1 TRBV11-2
TGTGCCAGCAGCTTTGCAGGGGGGACCACTGAAGCTTTCTTT CASSFAGGTTEAFF TRBD1 medium-sized TRBJ1-1 TRBV7-9
TGTGCCAGCAGCTTAGGTGCGGGGGGTTATGAGACCCAGTACTTC CASSLGAGGYETQYF TRBD2 medium-sized TRBJ2-5 TRBV7-2
TGTGCCAGCAGCAAAAGGGGCTCGGGGGAGAGGGATGAGACCCAGTACTTC CASSKRGSGERDETQYF - - TRBJ2-5 TRBV11-3
TGTGCCAGCAGTTTACAGGGCTACAATCAGCCCCAGCATTTT CASSLQGYNQPQHF - medium-sized TRBJ1-5 TRBV27
TGCGCCAGCAGCGTGGGCAGAAACTCTGGAAACACCATATATTTT CASSVGRNSGNTIYF - medium-sized TRBJ1-3 TRBV4-3
TGTGCCAGCAGCTCCTGGACAGAACGCACAGATACGCAGTATTTT CASSSWTERTDTQYF - medium-sized TRBJ2-3 TRBV7-9
TGCAGCGTTGATCCCTCGACAGGGGGGGGGTACAATGAGCAGTTCTTC CSVDPSTGGGYNEQFF TRBD1 - TRBJ2-1 TRBV29-1
TGTGCCAGCAGTCTCCCCCAGGGCGGGGACTCCTACAATGAGCAGTTCTTC CASSLPQGGDSYNEQFF - few TRBJ2-1 TRBV12-3/TRBV12-4
TGTGCCAGCAGTTCGCCGACTAGCGGGAGGGCAGAGACCCAGTACTTC CASSSPTSGRAETQYF TRBD2 - TRBJ2-5 TRBV12-3/TRBV12-4
TGTGCCAGCAGCCCATGGACAGAAACAGATACGCAGTATTTT CASSPWTETDTQYF - medium-sized TRBJ2-3 TRBV7-6
TGTGCCAGCAGTCGGGACCTGGAGAGGGATCAGCCCCAGCATTTT CASSRDLERDQPQHF - medium-sized TRBJ1-5 TRBV6-6
TGCGCCAGCAGCTTATACCAGAGCACGGGCACAGATACGCAGTATTTT CASSLYQSTGTDTQYF - medium-sized TRBJ2-3 TRBV5-1
TGTGCCAGCAAGCAGGGGGTTGCTAACACTGAAGCTTTCTTT CASKQGVANTEAFF TRBD1 medium-sized TRBJ1-1 TRBV6-4
TGTGCCAGCAGCTTTTTAGCGGGGGGCTCAGATACGCAGTATTTT CASSFLAGGSDTQYF TRBD2 medium-sized TRBJ2-3 TRBV7-8
TGTGCCAGCAGTTTCAGCAGGGGTGGCAATCAGCCCCAGCATTTT CASSFSRGGNQPQHF - medium-sized TRBJ1-5 TRBV6-2/TRBV6-3
TGTGCCAGCAGTGCCGGGACAGACCCCCGAACATTC CASSAGTDPRTF TRBD1 medium-sized TRBJ1-2 TRBV12-3/TRBV12-4
TGTGCCAGCAGTCGGGAGGACGGCTACAATGAGCAGTTCTTC CASSREDGYNEQFF TRBD2 many TRBJ2-1 TRBV12-3/TRBV12-4
TGTGCCAGTAGTACTCAAACTAGCACAGATGAGCAGTTCTTC CASSTQTSTDEQFF - medium-sized TRBJ2-1 TRBV19
TGTGCCAGCAGCGTTTCTAGCGGGGGTTACAATGAGCAGTTCTTC CASSVSSGGYNEQFF TRBD2 medium-sized TRBJ2-1 TRBV7-2
TGTGCCATCAGTGAGGGGAAGGATCGGAAGACCCAGTACTTC CAISEGKDRKTQYF - medium-sized TRBJ2-5 TRBV10-3
TGTGCCAGCAGATCTACTAGCGGGGAAAACATTCAGTACTTC CASRSTSGENIQYF TRBD2 medium-sized TRBJ2-4 TRBV7-2
TGCAGTGCTAGACTGACTACGTACGAGCAGTACTTC CSARLTTYEQYF - medium-sized TRBJ2-7 TRBV20-1
TGTGCCAGCATTGGGCACGTGGCAGGCATAAGCTCCTACGAGCAGTACTTC CASIGHVAGISSYEQYF - - TRBJ2-7 TRBV6-5
TGTGCCAGCAGCGTAGGGGGTAGCGAGCAGTACTTC CASSVGGSEQYF - few TRBJ2-7 TRBV9
TGTGCCAGCAGCTCCAGTGCCCGAGCCGTCCACGAGCAGTACTTC CASSSSARAVHEQYF - many TRBJ2-7 TRBV11-2
TGCGCCAGCAGCCAAACAGACTCTAGCAATCAGCCCCAGCATTTT CASSQTDSSNQPQHF - many TRBJ1-5 TRBV4-1
TGCAGCGCATCGGACAGGGGAACTGAAGCTTTCTTT CSASDRGTEAFF TRBD1 many TRBJ1-1 TRBV29-1
TGCGCCAGCAGCCAGACCTTGGGAGATACGCAGTATTTT CASSQTLGDTQYF - many TRBJ2-3 TRBV4-1
TGCGCCAGCAGCCAAGATCCCGGGACAAAGCAGTTCTTC CASSQDPGTKQFF - medium-sized TRBJ2-1 TRBV4-3
TGTGCCAGCAGCTCTCCCCTTAGGGATGGTGATACGCAGTATTTT CASSSPLRDGDTQYF - medium-sized TRBJ2-3 TRBV13
TGTGCCAGCACCGCCCCCTCCCGGGGCAGGGTCGGTGGAGCTTTCTTT CASTAPSRGRVGGAFF - medium-sized TRBJ1-1 TRBV11-2
TGTGCCAGCAGCCCGACTAGCGGGGGGTCCCCAGATACGCAGTATTTT CASSPTSGGSPDTQYF TRBD2 medium-sized TRBJ2-3 TRBV5-4
TGTGCCAGCAGCCACAACAGCCGGGCGCCTAGCACAGATACGCAGTATTTT CASSHNSRAPSTDTQYF - medium-sized TRBJ2-3 TRBV6-6
TGCAGCGTTCTCGGTAAGGAAGGAGTTCCCTACAATGAGCAGTTCTTC CSVLGKEGVPYNEQFF - many TRBJ2-1 TRBV29-1
TGTGCCAGCAGCTTGTGGGGCTCAGGCACTGAAGCTTTCTTT CASSLWGSGTEAFF - many TRBJ1-1 TRBV5-6
TGTGCCACCACGTATGCAGATACGCAGTATTTT CATTYADTQYF - many TRBJ2-3 TRBV24-1
TGTGCCAGCAGCCAAGATAGGGGACTAGAGTTCGGACGAGATACGCAGTATTTT CASSQDRGLEFGRDTQYF TRBD2 medium-sized TRBJ2-3 TRBV4-2
TGTGCCAGTAGTACCTCGGACAGCACTGAAGCTTTCTTT CASSTSDSTEAFF - medium-sized TRBJ1-1 TRBV19
TGTGCCAGCAGCCCGCCGCACGGGGCATATATTCAAGAGACCCAGTACTTC CASSPPHGAYIQETQYF - - TRBJ2-5 TRBV28
TGTGCCAGCAGTTCCCCGGGTCCCCTCGGCGAGACCCAGTACTTC CASSSPGPLGETQYF - medium-sized TRBJ2-5 TRBV6-5
TGCGCCAGCAGCCAAGGGGCAGGGACAAGCCATGAGCAGTTCTTC CASSQGAGTSHEQFF - medium-sized TRBJ2-1 TRBV4-1
TGTGCCAGCAGTCAGTTGGGGGGGGCGGATCAGCCCCAGCATTTT CASSQLGGADQPQHF - - TRBJ1-5 TRBV6-2/TRBV6-3
TGCGCCAGCAGCCGGGGCGCCATCGATGGCGAAAAACTGTTTTTT CASSRGAIDGEKLFF - few TRBJ1-4 TRBV4-3
TGCGCCAGCAGCTCCGACCCCCGACAGGACGCGAACACCGGGGAGCTGTTTTTT CASSSDPRQDANTGELFF - many TRBJ2-2 TRBV5-1
TGTGCGTGGACCACCCCACCCGAGGGTGAGCAGTTCTTC CAWTTPPEGEQFF - - TRBJ2-1 TRBV30
TGTGCCAGCAGTTTCACAGAACCCCACACTGAAGCTTTCTTT CASSFTEPHTEAFF - many TRBJ1-1 TRBV7-9
TGTGCCAGCAGCTTATTAGCGGGAGCCGTCTACAATGAGCAGTTCTTC CASSLLAGAVYNEQFF TRBD2 many TRBJ2-1 TRBV11-2
TGCGCCAGCAGCCAAGATCCCACAGGGTCGGTCACCGGGGAGCTGTTTTTT CASSQDPTGSVTGELFF - many TRBJ2-2 TRBV4-3
TGTGCCAGCAGCCCGCCGAGCGGCTCCTACAATGAGCAGTTCTTC CASSPPSGSYNEQFF - many TRBJ2-1 TRBV11-2
TGTGCCAGCCGCTCCCGGAGCGGGCTTGATCCAGGAATGAACACTGAAGCTTTCTTT CASRSRSGLDPGMNTEAFF - - TRBJ1-1 TRBV9
TGCGCCAGCAGCTTAATTCTAACCTTCCGGGACAGGGACTCAGATACGCAGTATTTT CASSLILTFRDRDSDTQYF TRBD1 medium-sized TRBJ2-3 TRBV5-1